Below are 16 T cell receptor beta chains sequenced from a single sample in a study of STAT3 mutations in large granular lymphocyte leukemia. General study findings and limits: In T-cell large granular lymphocyte leukemia, about half of patients showed multiple immunodominant subclonotypes.

No antigens are known for them. Data came from immunoSEQ multiplex PCR; TCRdb stores just in-frame clones and leaves some out. In the table there are tens of thousands of clones, roughly 84% of which are singletons. Sequencing used PBMCs. The origin of the receptors is a human donor with T large granular lymphocyte leukemia. Some clones in this sample may be carry-over from other donors' samples.

The V call is TRBV7-9, the J call TRBJ1-1; unclear D gene. The V gene lost 5 bases and the J gene lost 7 bases, with 11 bases spanning the gap. CDR1 and CDR2 (germline): SEHNR, FQNEAQ (reference sequence). The CDR3 runs to 12 residues. The DNA of the CDR3 is TGTGCCAGCAGCCCCATTTCGAATGAAGCTTTCTTT. Residues: CASSPISNEAFF. The full variable domain, rest sourced from reference TRBV7-9 and TRBJ1-1, is DTGVSQNPRHKITKRGQNVTFRCDPISEHNRLYWYRQTLGQGPEFLTYFQNEAQLEKSRLLSDRFSAERPKGSFSTLEIQRTEQGDSAMYLCASSPISNEAFFGQGTRLTVV.

V is TRBV18 and J is TRBJ1-4; D is unresolved. The V end was cut by 0 bases, the J end by 7 bases, with 12 bases between. Per germline, CDR1 KGHSH and CDR2 LQKENI. The CDR3 is 15 amino acids. The chain's CDR3 is CASSPPGWESEKLFF. The CDR3 bases are TGTGCCAGCTCACCACCAGGCTGGGAGAGTGAAAAACTGTTTTTT. Based on the CDR3 plus reference TRBV18 and TRBJ1-4, the full variable domain is NAGVMQNPRHLVRRRGQEARLRCSPMKGHSHVYWYRQLPEEGLKFMVYLQKENIIDESGMPKERFSAEFPKEGPSILRIQQVVRGDSAAYFCASSPPGWESEKLFFGSGTQLSVL.

The chain uses TRBV7-9 and TRBJ1-2; D is undetermined. The CDR3 consists of 13 residues. V gave up 5 bases and J gave up 6 bases, with 13 bases separating them. Germline lookup yields CDR1 SEHNR and CDR2 FQNEAQ (reference sequence). The CDR3 bases are TGTGCCAGCAGCCCGATGGCCGCGGATGGCTACACCTTC. Its translation is CASSPMAADGYTF.

V and J are TRBV7-9 and TRBJ1-4; 7 bases line up with TRBD1. This CDR3 is 13 amino acids long. V was clipped by 5 bases and J by 6 bases; unmatched bases: 3. Germline CDR1 is SEHNR and CDR2 is FQNEAQ (reference sequence). CDR3 sequence: CASSRDRDEKLFF. The CDR3 DNA sequence: TGTGCCAGCAGCCGTGACAGGGATGAAAAACTGTTTTTT. The full variable domain, completed using reference TRBV7-9 and TRBJ1-4, is DTGVSQNPRHKITKRGQNVTFRCDPISEHNRLYWYRQTLGQGPEFLTYFQNEAQLEKSRLLSDRFSAERPKGSFSTLEIQRTEQGDSAMYLCASSRDRDEKLFFGSGTQLSVL.

The rearrangement joins TRBV2 to TRBJ1-1; D call uncertain. V lost 5 bases and J 7 bases, leaving 8 bases between the germline ends. Germline V gives CDR1 SNHLY, CDR2 FYNNEI. The CDR3 totals 11 residues. This CDR3 is CASSMDFEAFF. CDR3 in DNA: TGTGCCAGCAGTATGGACTTTGAAGCTTTCTTT.

This chain joins TRBV19 and TRBJ1-5, with 7 positions matching TRBD1. The germline V gene encodes CDR1 LNHDA and CDR2 SQIVND (reference sequence). The junction had 8 bases not matched to a gene; V was cut back by 4 bases and J by 5 bases. The CDR3 runs 15 residues. The CDR3 DNA follows: TGTGCCAGTAGTAAGAGACAGGGACGGGATCAGCCCCAGCATTTT. Encoded protein: CASSKRQGRDQPQHF.

The chain joins TRBV4-2 to TRBJ1-5; perhaps TRBD1 as D (5 bases). V was pared by 8 bases and J by 0 bases, with 14 bases between. Germline lookup yields CDR1 LGHNA and CDR2 YNFKEQ. The CDR3 runs 15 residues. CDR3 DNA sequence: TGTGCCAGCTCCGGAGACAGCCTTAGCAATCAGCCCCAGCATTTT. Translated, it gives CASSGDSLSNQPQHF.

The chain is built from TRBV5-1 and TRBJ1-4; unclear D gene. This CDR3 comprises 14 residues. The germline gives CDR1 SGHRS, CDR2 YFSETQ. The V gene lost 2 bases and the J gene lost 6 bases, with 11 bases spanning the gap. CDR3 sequence: CASSFGSTDEKLFF. CDR3 bases: TGCGCCAGCAGCTTCGGTTCAACGGATGAAAAACTGTTTTTT.

The chain combines TRBV7-9 with TRBJ2-4, with D unclear. The CDR3 is made up of 15 amino acids. The germline V and J ends were trimmed by 1 base and 6 bases, with 13 bases remaining between them. The germline gives CDR1 SEHNR, CDR2 FQNEAQ (reference sequence). CDR3 in DNA: TGTGCCAGCAGCTTAGGGGAAGGGCCTGGAAACATTCAGTACTTC. It codes for CASSLGEGPGNIQYF.

This rearrangement joins TRBV6-5 to TRBJ1-6; 9 nucleotides match TRBD1. V was clipped by 5 bases and J by 4 bases; unmatched bases: 3. The CDR3 is 15 amino acids. Germline V gene data show CDR1 as MNHEY and CDR2 as SVGAGI. The CDR3 protein is CASSPGTGYNSPLHF. The CDR3 DNA follows: TGTGCCAGCAGTCCCGGGACAGGGTATAATTCACCCCTCCACTTT.

The rearrangement uses TRBV2 and TRBJ2-1; 7 bases align to TRBD2. Trimming removed 2 bases from V and 4 bases from J; junction bases left unmatched: 5. The length of the CDR3 is 15 residues. Germline CDR1 and CDR2: SNHLY and FYNNEI. CDR3 nucleotide sequence: TGTGCCAGCAGTGAACTAAGCGGGGATTACAATGAGCAGTTCTTC. Protein: CASSELSGDYNEQFF.

V is TRBV4-2 and J is TRBJ1-2, with TRBD1 matching 8 bases. The CDR3 is 17 residues long. From germline, CDR1 is LGHNA and CDR2 YNFKEQ. Trimming cost V 5 bases and J 8 bases; bases outside gene matches: 19. CDR3: CASSTSRTGSRDPGYTF. As DNA, the CDR3 is TGTGCCAGCAGCACCTCCCGGACAGGGTCGAGAGACCCCGGCTACACCTTC.

The rearrangement joins TRBV27 to TRBJ1-5; tentative D call: TRBD1 (5 bases). CDR1 is MNHEY and CDR2 is SMNVEV in the germline V gene (reference sequence). The CDR3 totals 18 residues. V was clipped by 2 bases and J by 0 bases, with 17 bases between them. CDR3 protein: CASSLRWWGSDSNQPQHF. The DNA for the CDR3 is TGTGCCAGCAGTTTAAGATGGTGGGGGAGTGATAGCAATCAGCCCCAGCATTTT.

The rearrangement uses TRBV6-5 and TRBJ2-3; D gene ambiguous. The germline V gene encodes CDR1 MNHEY and CDR2 SVGAGI. The CDR3 loop spans 12 amino acids. V was pared by 5 bases and J by 6 bases, with 9 bases between. CDR3 amino acids: CASSPLGDTQYF. Written as DNA, the CDR3 is TGTGCCAGCAGTCCCCTCGGGGATACGCAGTATTTT.

The chain employs TRBV5-1 and TRBJ1-1; no reliable D call. Germline V gene sequence: CDR1 SGHRS, CDR2 YFSETQ. The V end lost 1 base, the J end lost 0 bases, and 7 bases lay between the germline ends. The CDR3 totals 14 residues. DNA of the CDR3: TGCGCCAGCAGCTTGAACCGAATGAACACTGAAGCTTTCTTT. Encoded protein: CASSLNRMNTEAFF.

The CDR3 protein is CASSLGGTGTSGNTIYF. The CDR3 DNA follows: TGTGCCAGCAGCTTGGGCGGAACAGGGACCTCTGGAAACACCATATATTTT. This chain links TRBV5-6 with TRBJ1-3, with a possible D match to TRBD1 (6 bases). Germline V lookup: CDR1 SGHDT, CDR2 YYEEEE. V was trimmed by 0 bases and J by 0 bases, leaving 13 bases between them. The CDR3 consists of 17 residues.